Listed here are 24 T cell receptor beta chains from one sample, sequenced in a study of T-cell reconstitution after alpha-beta-depleted transplantation in children. For TCRbeta, the library was prepared with unique molecular identifiers. Each CDR3 protein is one row after TCRdb ran MiXCR on the PCR reads. The sample consists of about 610,000 distinct CDR3 sequences, over 9.5% of them appearing once. The material was PBMCs from the stem cell graft donor, obtained from the stem cell graft. The receptor source for this set is a human donor who donated a stem cell graft to a child with acute myeloid leukemia.

This clonotype was seen repeatedly, ten times or more. CDR3 sequence: CSASINLGETQYF. The CDR3, as DNA: TGCAGTGCTAGCATTAACCTGGGAGAGACCCAGTACTTC. V is TRBV20-1 and J is TRBJ2-5; no firm D call. The V and J ends lost 3 bases and 4 bases respectively, with 12 bases between them. This CDR3 spans 13 amino acids. The germline V gene has CDR1 DFQATT and CDR2 SNEGSKA (reference sequence).

The chain recombines TRBV2 with TRBJ2-1, with 8 bases that match TRBD2. CDR1 and CDR2 from the germline V gene are SNHLY and FYNNEI. V lost 8 bases, J lost 6 bases, and 12 bases stayed unmatched. This CDR3 spans 15 amino acids. The CDR3 DNA reads TGTGCCAGCGGATCAGTAGCGGGATCGGGCAATGAGCAGTTCTTC. Protein: CASGSVAGSGNEQFF.

In this sample, this clonotype turned up many times. The V gene is TRBV29-1, the J gene TRBJ2-3, with D possibly called TRBD1 or TRBD2 (5 bases each). The V gene's germline CDR1 is SQVTM and CDR2 ANQGSEA. Between the trimmed V and J ends, which lost 3 bases and 2 bases, there was a span of 15 bases. CDR3 size: 15 residues. The CDR3 DNA follows: TGCAGCGTTGACGGGTCAAGGGGAGCCACAGATACGCAGTATTTT. It is translated as CSVDGSRGATDTQYF.

This chain joins TRBV7-3 and TRBJ2-1, with 10 bases lining up with TRBD2. The V segment lost 3 bases and the J segment 1 base; nucleotides outside the gene matches: 9. Germline V gives CDR1 SGHTA, CDR2 FQGTGA. The CDR3 totals 18 residues. The CDR3 sequence: CASSFIHLSGRSYNEQFF. Here the CDR3 DNA reads TGTGCCAGCAGCTTTATTCATCTTAGCGGGAGGTCCTACAATGAGCAGTTCTTC.

The chain joins TRBV7-2 to TRBJ1-4; weak D call: TRBD1 (5 bases). CDR3 length: 14 amino acids. Per germline, CDR1 SGHTA and CDR2 FQGNSA. The germline V and J ends were trimmed by 5 bases and 2 bases, with 9 bases remaining between them. For the CDR3, the DNA is TGTGCCAGCAGCCGGACACTTACTAATGAAAAACTGTTTTTT. Translated: CASSRTLTNEKLFF.

This clonotype was picked up a small number of times. The chain carries TRBV20-1 and TRBJ1-5; weak D call: TRBD1 (6 bases). This CDR3 spans 15 amino acids. CDR1 is DFQATT and CDR2 is SNEGSKA in the germline V gene (reference sequence). V was shortened by 6 bases and J by 0 bases, with 15 bases between the two germline ends. CDR3 amino acids: CSAFKQGGSNQPQHF. The CDR3 coding sequence is TGCAGTGCCTTCAAACAGGGAGGTAGCAATCAGCCCCAGCATTTT.

Ten or more counts support this clonotype. The chain links TRBV12-3 or TRBV12-4 to TRBJ2-3; 7 nucleotides agree with TRBD2. The CDR3 extends over 14 amino acids. Trimming removed 7 bases from V and 2 bases from J; junction bases left unmatched: 6. CDR3 sequence (DNA): TGTGCCAGCACCCCTGGGGGGGTCACAGATACGCAGTATTTT. It translates to CASTPGGVTDTQYF.

This clonotype was seen a handful of times. The chain has TRBV6-5 and TRBJ2-3; no definite D call. This CDR3 spans 17 amino acids. V was shortened by 4 bases and J by 2 bases, with 19 bases between the two germline ends. CDR1 is MNHEY, CDR2 SVGAGI, per germline. CDR3 nucleotides: TGTGCCAGCAGTTCCCTGCCGGGTGGGATTAACACAGATACGCAGTATTTT. Translation gives CASSSLPGGINTDTQYF.

This clonotype was seen many times. The chain is built from TRBV15 and TRBJ2-2; TRBD1 matches at 9 bases. Germline loops: CDR1 LNHNV, CDR2 YYDKDF (reference sequence). The CDR3 consists of 15 residues. V lost 0 bases, J lost 6 bases, and 2 bases stayed unmatched. The CDR3 loop is CATSRETGGAGELFF. CDR3 DNA: TGTGCCACCAGCAGAGAGACAGGGGGGGCCGGGGAGCTGTTTTTT.

Only a few counts were recorded for this clonotype. The V and J genes are TRBV7-3 and TRBJ2-1, with 7 positions matching TRBD2. This CDR3 is built from 15 residues. Looked up from germline, CDR1 is SGHTA and CDR2 is FQGTGA. J gave up 9 bases and V 4 bases, and 12 bases lay outside the gene matches. The CDR3 loop reads CASSSSGGGSGEQFF. The CDR3 DNA sequence: TGTGCCAGCAGCTCCTCGGGTGGCGGGAGTGGTGAGCAGTTCTTC.

This clonotype was seen ten or more times. V gene TRBV5-1 combines with J gene TRBJ2-7; 10 positions match TRBD1. J was trimmed by 3 bases and V by 3 bases; bases with no gene match: 0. Germline CDR1 reads SGHRS; CDR2 reads YFSETQ. The length of the CDR3 is 13 residues. Written as DNA, the CDR3 is TGCGCCAGCAGCTGGGACAGGGGCTACGAGCAGTACTTC. Translation gives CASSWDRGYEQYF.

There are a few counts of this clonotype. V is TRBV4-3 and J is TRBJ2-4; TRBD1 or TRBD2 may be the D gene (5 bases each). Germline-derived CDR1 and CDR2 are LGHNA and YSLEER. CDR3 length equals 18 residues. Trimming took off 0 bases at V and 1 base at J, with 16 bases between the two ends. DNA for the CDR3: TGCGCCAGCAGCCAAGATCTCCTGAGGGCAGGGGCCAAAAACATTCAGTACTTC. Encoded protein: CASSQDLLRAGAKNIQYF.

The rearrangement links TRBV29-1 to TRBJ2-1; D not resolved. In germline, CDR1 is SQVTM, CDR2 ANQGSEA. Trimming left V 4 bases short and J 7 bases short, with 11 bases between. The CDR3 has 12 residues. This CDR3 reads CSVAPAKNEQFF. The CDR3 DNA follows: TGCAGCGTTGCCCCGGCTAAAAATGAGCAGTTCTTC.

This clonotype was observed a handful of times. The CDR3 DNA follows: TGTGCCAGTAGCGGGAGGGCCTACAATGAGCAGTTCTTC. Amino acid sequence: CASSGRAYNEQFF. The rearrangement links TRBV6-2 or TRBV6-3 to TRBJ2-1; 11 nucleotides agree with TRBD2. Germline CDR1 and CDR2: MNHEY and SVGEGT. The CDR3 extends over 13 amino acids. V gave up 9 bases and J gave up 2 bases; unmatched junction bases: 0.

This chain connects TRBV2 to TRBJ2-1; TRBD2 is a possible D gene (5 bases). The CDR3 spans 12 residues. Germline V CDR1 and CDR2: SNHLY, FYNNEI. V was clipped by 6 bases and J by 6 bases, with 9 bases between them. CDR3 in DNA: TGTGCCAGCAGAGGTGAGGGCAATGAGCAGTTCTTC. Encoded protein: CASRGEGNEQFF.

The chain is built from TRBV29-1 and TRBJ2-5; D may be TRBD2 (6 bases). There are 13 residues in the CDR3. Deletions cut 6 bases from V and 5 bases from J, with 16 bases between. From germline, CDR1 is SQVTM and CDR2 ANQGSEA. CDR3 nucleotide sequence: TGCAGCGTGGAGGGACGCCCTCGGGAGACCCAGTACTTC. It codes for CSVEGRPRETQYF. Full variable domain (outside the CDR3, taken from reference TRBV29-1 and TRBJ2-5): SAVISQKPSRDICQRGTSLTIQCQVDSQVTMMFWYRQQPGQSLTLIATANQGSEATYESGFVIDKFPISRPNLTFSTLTVSNMSPEDSSIYLCSVEGRPRETQYFGPGTRLLVL.

Only a few counts were recorded for this clonotype. The V and J genes are TRBV14 and TRBJ2-1, with D perhaps matching TRBD1 (6 bases). The germline V and J ends were trimmed by 3 bases and 8 bases, with 14 bases remaining between them. The CDR3 extends over 14 amino acids. The germline gives CDR1 SGHDN, CDR2 FVKESK. CDR3 residues: CASSQRQVKDEQFF. CDR3 sequence (DNA): TGTGCCAGCAGCCAGAGACAGGTTAAAGATGAGCAGTTCTTC.

This clonotype has just a few counts. This rearrangement joins TRBV18 to TRBJ2-3, with D tentatively TRBD1 (6 bases). Looked up from germline, CDR1 is KGHSH and CDR2 is LQKENI. V was clipped by 3 bases and J by 4 bases, with 14 bases between them. CDR3 length: 15 amino acids. The CDR3 protein is CASSPPTGNADTQYF. CDR3 nucleotide sequence: TGTGCCAGCTCACCTCCTACAGGGAACGCAGATACGCAGTATTTT.

This rearrangement joins TRBV6-5 to TRBJ2-7, with D maybe TRBD2 (5 bases). The CDR3 is 11 amino acids. The germline V and J ends were trimmed by 7 bases and 3 bases, with 7 bases remaining between them. Germline V gene sequence: CDR1 MNHEY, CDR2 SVGAGI. The CDR3, as DNA: TGTGCCAGCACGGGGATCTACGAGCAGTACTTC. Its translation: CASTGIYEQYF.

The rearrangement links TRBV7-2 to TRBJ2-1; 12 nucleotides line up with TRBD1. The CDR3 spans 17 residues. The V gene's germline CDR1 is SGHTA and CDR2 FQGNSA. The V gene end was trimmed by 4 bases and the J gene end by 14 bases; junction bases not matched to a gene: 18. CDR3 nucleotides: TGTGCCAGCAGCTCAACGTTGGTCGGGACAGGGGGCTCTGAAAAGTTCTTC. Protein: CASSSTLVGTGGSEKFF.

With regard to this clonotype: A much larger clone differs from this one at a single base, so this may be a read error. This chain links TRBV6-1 with TRBJ2-5; D unresolved. CDR3 length: 11 residues. The germline gives CDR1 MNHNS, CDR2 SASEGT. CDR3 coding DNA: TGTGCCAGCAAGCTTACTGAGACCCATTACTTC. This encodes CASKLTETHYF.

The rearrangement uses TRBV2 and TRBJ1-4; D gene ambiguous. The germline V gene encodes CDR1 SNHLY and CDR2 FYNNEI. This CDR3 comprises 15 residues. The ends were cut back, 2 bases at V and 8 bases at J, with 15 bases in the middle. The CDR3 DNA is TGTGCCAGCAGTGAAAATCCTAGGCAGTCCGAAAAACTGTTTTTT. This translates into CASSENPRQSEKLFF.

This clonotype appeared a few times. The chain combines TRBV6-2 or TRBV6-3 with TRBJ1-2; TRBD1 aligns across 8 bases. Germline values: CDR1 MNHEY, CDR2 SVGEGT. Trimming cost V 6 bases and J 1 base; bases outside gene matches: 4. This CDR3 region has 14 residues. CDR3 region: CASRRTGINYGYTF. CDR3 bases: TGTGCCAGCAGACGGACAGGGATTAACTATGGCTACACCTTC.

This chain uses TRBV6-2 or TRBV6-3 with TRBJ2-3; 7 bases map to TRBD2. The J segment lost 5 bases and the V segment lost 0 bases, leaving 11 bases of the junction unmatched. The germline gives CDR1 MNHEY, CDR2 SVGEGT. The CDR3 covers 17 residues. The CDR3 DNA sequence: TGTGCCAGCAGTTACTCCGTAAAGGGAGGGCCAAGAGATACGCAGTATTTT. Translated, it gives CASSYSVKGGPRDTQYF.